Listed below are T cell receptor beta chains from one sample, sequenced in a study of shared clonotypes between healthy human individuals. Here immunoSEQ multiplex PCR was the method, and the copy in TCRdb shows in-frame clones only, minus some. The table lists 2,500,000 or so clones, approximately 94% of them singletons. Sequencing was done on a sample of naive CD4+ T cells sorted from blood. The origin of the receptors is a man aged 18 to 29 in good health. Each CDR3 is given with its conserved first and last residue. The D gene is left open where the match is weak. Size is omitted from some rows. Given values are once, few, many or a class for expanded clones.

clone size	J gene	D gene	V gene	CDR3 length	CDR3 protein	CDR3 DNA
NA	TRBJ1-2	NA	TRBV7-2	12	CASSLGSLGYTF	TGTGCCAGCAGCTTAGGTTCGCTTGGCTACACCTTC
once	TRBJ2-7	TRBD1	TRBV28	13	CASSSPGQDRLYF	TGTGCCAGCAGTTCCCCGGGACAGGACAGACTGTACTTC
NA	TRBJ1-5	NA	TRBV2	16	CASSEAPTGSNQPQHF	TGTGCCAGCAGTGAAGCGCCGACTGGGAGCAATCAGCCCCAGCATTTT
few	TRBJ1-1	NA	TRBV12-5	18	CASGLVRVQGRGDTEAFF	TGTGCTAGTGGTTTGGTAAGAGTACAGGGAAGGGGGGACACTGAAGCTTTCTTT
NA	TRBJ1-5	NA	TRBV6-5	14	CASSYRLGDQPQHF	TGTGCCAGCAGTTATCGCTTGGGGGATCAGCCCCAGCATTTT
NA	TRBJ2-1	NA	TRBV10-3	17	CAISPTGFPLGDNEQFF	TGTGCCATCAGTCCAACCGGATTTCCCTTAGGTGATAATGAGCAGTTCTTC
once	TRBJ1-1	TRBD1	TRBV5-1	14	CASSPGTGALEAFF	TGCGCCAGCAGCCCCGGGACAGGGGCCCTTGAAGCTTTCTTT
NA	TRBJ2-2	NA	TRBV11-3	15	CASSYGQKNTGELFF	TGTGCCAGCAGCTACGGACAGAAAAACACCGGGGAGCTGTTTTTT
NA	TRBJ1-6	NA	TRBV28	18	CASSLYPKKTAEDSPLHF	TGTGCCAGCAGTTTATACCCAAAAAAGACGGCGGAGGATTCACCCCTCCACTTT
NA	TRBJ1-2	NA	TRBV7-2	13	CASSVKANYGYTF	TGTGCCAGCAGCGTCAAGGCCAACTATGGCTACACCTTC
NA	TRBJ2-5	NA	TRBV10-1	13	CASSESSQETQYF	TGCGCCAGCAGTGAGTCCAGCCAAGAGACCCAGTACTTC
NA	TRBJ2-7	TRBD2	TRBV7-2	16	CASSPAPGLPPYEQYF	TGTGCCAGCAGCCCCGCACCGGGACTACCCCCCTACGAGCAGTACTTC
once	TRBJ1-6	TRBD1	TRBV5-6	19	CASSLYRGRLGSYNSPLHF	TGTGCCAGCAGCTTATACAGGGGGAGATTGGGCTCCTATAATTCACCCCTCCACTTT
NA	TRBJ2-3	NA	TRBV9	14	CASSVVWGTDTQYF	TGTGCCAGCAGCGTAGTTTGGGGCACAGATACGCAGTATTTT
NA	TRBJ2-7	NA	TRBV18	13	CASSPLLGGEQYF	TGTGCCAGCTCACCACTTTTGGGGGGCGAGCAGTACTTC
NA	TRBJ1-1	TRBD1	TRBV28	13	CASSSTGAIEAFF	TGTGCCAGCAGTTCGACAGGGGCTATTGAAGCTTTCTTT
NA	TRBJ1-3	NA	TRBV2	15	CASSVDGNSGNTIYF	TGTGCCAGCAGTGTCGACGGAAACTCTGGAAACACCATATATTTT
NA	TRBJ2-2	NA	TRBV5-1	15	CASIRDFPGSGELFF	TGCGCCAGCATCCGGGACTTCCCCGGGTCCGGGGAGCTGTTTTTT
NA	TRBJ2-1	NA	TRBV5-6	13	CASTITGSNEQFF	TGTGCCAGCACCATTACGGGGTCGAATGAGCAGTTCTTC
once	TRBJ2-2	TRBD1	TRBV6-5	14	CASCVDRGTGELFF	TGTGCCAGCTGCGTAGACAGGGGGACCGGGGAGCTGTTTTTT
NA	TRBJ2-3	NA	TRBV11-2	16	CASSLAPPGFTDTQYF	TGTGCCAGCAGCTTAGCCCCCCCGGGGTTCACAGATACGCAGTATTTT
NA	TRBJ2-2	NA	TRBV19	17	CASSIPVGRRDTGELFF	TGTGCCAGTAGTATACCGGTTGGTCGGAGGGACACCGGGGAGCTGTTTTTT
NA	TRBJ2-5	NA	TRBV6-4	15	CASVVLHNGGKTQYF	TGTGCCAGCGTCGTCCTACACAACGGTGGGAAGACCCAGTACTTC
NA	TRBJ2-3	NA	TRBV11-3	13	CASSSDRTDTQYF	TGTGCCAGCAGCTCCGACCGCACAGATACGCAGTATTTT
NA	TRBJ1-6	TRBD1	TRBV6-6	13	CATTGQASSPLHF	TGTGCCACCACCGGACAGGCATCCTCACCCCTCCACTTT
NA	TRBJ2-3	NA	TRBV5-1	16	CASSLGAPTSTDTQYF	TGCGCCAGCAGCTTGGGCGCACCGACTAGCACAGATACGCAGTATTTT
NA	TRBJ1-1	TRBD1	TRBV19	14	CASSTGGGNTEAFF	TGTGCCAGTAGCACAGGGGGCGGGAACACTGAAGCTTTCTTT
NA	TRBJ2-7	TRBD1	TRBV5-1	14	CASSWGTGENEQYF	TGCGCCAGCAGCTGGGGGACAGGAGAAAACGAGCAGTACTTC
NA	TRBJ2-2	NA	TRBV30	13	CAWSRQDTGELFF	TGTGCCTGGAGTCGTCAGGACACCGGGGAGCTGTTTTTT
NA	TRBJ2-3	NA	TRBV7-2	15	CASSSAGRSTDTQYF	TGTGCCAGCAGCTCAGCAGGACGGTCCACAGATACGCAGTATTTT
NA	TRBJ1-1	NA	TRBV5-1	14	CASSLDAANTEAFF	TGCGCCAGCAGCTTGGATGCCGCTAACACTGAAGCTTTCTTT
NA	TRBJ1-1	NA	TRBV19	14	CASSTLTQNTEAFF	TGTGCCAGTAGTACATTGACTCAGAACACTGAAGCTTTCTTT
NA	TRBJ1-4	NA	TRBV30	17	CAWSVPGVGPTNEKLFF	TGTGCCTGGAGTGTACCCGGGGTAGGCCCAACTAATGAAAAACTGTTTTTT
NA	TRBJ2-7	TRBD2	TRBV7-2	14	CASSSGLAGYEQYF	TGTGCCAGCAGCTCCGGACTAGCGGGCTACGAGCAGTACTTC
NA	TRBJ2-6	TRBD1	TRBV2	15	CASSETGVGANVLTF	TGTGCCAGCAGCGAAACAGGGGTCGGGGCCAACGTCCTGACTTTC
once	TRBJ2-1	NA	TRBV11-3	17	CASSLRSGFGNVFEQFF	TGTGCCAGCAGCTTACGCAGTGGATTTGGGAATGTATTTGAGCAGTTCTTC
NA	TRBJ2-5	NA	TRBV2	13	CASSEHRKETQYF	TGTGCCAGCAGTGAGCACAGAAAAGAGACCCAGTACTTC
NA	TRBJ2-2	TRBD2	TRBV9	15	CASSVTSGGTGELFF	TGTGCCAGCAGCGTAACTAGCGGCGGGACCGGGGAGCTGTTTTTT
NA	TRBJ1-2	TRBD1	TRBV6-5	13	CASSYPQGSGYTF	TGTGCCAGCAGTTACCCACAGGGGAGCGGCTACACCTTC
NA	TRBJ2-1	NA	TRBV6-6	16	CASTPLAYANGNEQFF	TGTGCCAGCACCCCCCTGGCATACGCCAATGGTAATGAGCAGTTCTTC
NA	TRBJ2-7	TRBD2	TRBV7-2	16	CASSSQRASGTYEQYF	TGTGCCAGCAGCTCCCAGCGGGCTAGCGGCACCTACGAGCAGTACTTC
NA	TRBJ2-3	NA	TRBV5-4	11	CASSSTDTQYF	TGTGCCAGCAGCTCAACAGATACGCAGTATTTT
NA	TRBJ1-5	TRBD1	TRBV28	15	CASSKPTGANQPQHF	TGTGCCAGCAGTAAACCTACAGGGGCCAATCAGCCCCAGCATTTT
once	TRBJ1-2	TRBD1	TRBV10-3	14	CAISLQGVNYGYTF	TGTGCCATCAGCCTACAGGGGGTGAACTATGGCTACACCTTC